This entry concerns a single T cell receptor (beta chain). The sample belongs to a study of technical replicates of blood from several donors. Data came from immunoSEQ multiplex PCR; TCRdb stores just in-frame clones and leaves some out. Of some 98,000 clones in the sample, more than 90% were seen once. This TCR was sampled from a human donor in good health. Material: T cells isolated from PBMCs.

In DNA, the CDR3 is TGTGCCAGCAGTCCTCAGATCTCTGGGGCCAACGTCCTGACTTTC. Translating it yields CASSPQISGANVLTF. The chain has TRBV27 and TRBJ2-6; D gene uncertain. The germline CDR1 and CDR2 sequences are MNHEY and SMNVEV (reference sequence). V was clipped by 5 bases and J by 0 bases, with 8 bases between them. The CDR3 contains 15 residues. Using reference TRBV27 and TRBJ2-6 for the parts outside the CDR3, the full variable domain is EAQVTQNPRYLITVTGKKLTVTCSQNMNHEYMSWYRQDPGLGLRQIYYSMNVEVTDKGDVPEGYKVSRKEKRNFPLILESPSPNQTSLYFCASSPQISGANVLTFGAGSRLTVL.